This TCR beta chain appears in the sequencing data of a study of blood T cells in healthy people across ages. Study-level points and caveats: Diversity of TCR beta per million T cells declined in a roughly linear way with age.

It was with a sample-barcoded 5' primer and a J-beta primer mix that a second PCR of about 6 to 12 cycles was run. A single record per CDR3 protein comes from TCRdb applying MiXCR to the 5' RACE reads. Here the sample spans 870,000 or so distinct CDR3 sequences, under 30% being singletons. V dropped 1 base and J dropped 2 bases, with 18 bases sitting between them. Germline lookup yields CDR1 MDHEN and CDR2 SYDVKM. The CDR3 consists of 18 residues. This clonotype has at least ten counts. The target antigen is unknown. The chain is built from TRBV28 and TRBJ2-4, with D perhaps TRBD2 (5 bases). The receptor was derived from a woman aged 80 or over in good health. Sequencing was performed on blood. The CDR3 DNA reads TGTGCCAGCAGTTTATCTAGCTTCCTTTCTCTAACCAAAAACATTCAGTACTTC. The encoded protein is CASSLSSFLSLTKNIQYF.